The next 9 T cell receptor beta chains were all read from a single sample in a study of T cells in Graves' hyperthyroidism and ophthalmopathy. Researchers amplified the TCR beta CDR3 regions from RNA transcripts. TCR CDR3 underwent first-round RT-PCR with the HTBI primer set. TCRdb redid the calling of the multiplex PCR reads with MiXCR, one entry per CDR3 protein. This table has around 350,000 distinct CDR3 sequences, less than 20% appearing once. Sequenced sample: blood. The origin of the receptors is a woman younger than 30 with Graves' hyperthyroidism that later progressed to Graves' ophthalmopathy.

V usage is TRBV5-5 and J usage is TRBJ2-1; possibly TRBD2 for D (5 bases). Trimming shortened V by 3 bases and J by 5 bases, and 15 bases separated the two germline ends. The CDR3 is made up of 15 amino acids. Germline V lookup: CDR1 SGHKS, CDR2 YYEKEE (reference sequence). CDR3 loop: CASSSAGNFNNEQFF. CDR3 in DNA: TGTGCCAGCAGCTCCGCCGGGAATTTCAACAATGAGCAGTTCTTC.

This clonotype has more than one count but fewer than ten. The rearrangement joins TRBV29-1 to TRBJ1-2; tentatively, D is TRBD1 (5 bases). Germline V gene data show CDR1 as SQVTM and CDR2 as ANQGSEA. Trimming pared 1 base from V and 3 bases from J, leaving 9 bases between. CDR3 length equals 13 residues. The CDR3 bases are TGCAGCGTTGAAGTCAGGGCTTACTATGGCTACACCTTC. Translated, it gives CSVEVRAYYGYTF.

This clonotype has at least ten counts. The chain links TRBV28 to TRBJ2-1, with D maybe TRBD2 (5 bases). CDR1 is MDHEN, CDR2 SYDVKM, per germline. V was pared by 4 bases and J by 8 bases, with 12 bases between. This CDR3 is built from 13 residues. As DNA, the CDR3 is TGTGCCAGCAGTTCACGACTCGGGGATGAGCAGTTCTTC. This translates into CASSSRLGDEQFF.

The chain has TRBV12-5 and TRBJ2-1; D might be TRBD2 (7 bases). Germline CDR1 reads LGHNT; CDR2 reads FRNRAP. CDR3 length: 16 amino acids. V lost 7 bases and J lost 5, with 21 bases in between. This CDR3 is CASETGRERRNNEQFF. CDR3 bases: TGTGCTAGTGAAACAGGGCGGGAGAGGAGAAACAATGAGCAGTTCTTC.

This clonotype was observed a handful of times. The J gene is TRBJ1-3, the V gene TRBV25-1, with D possibly being TRBD1 (6 bases). Trimming stripped 5 bases from V and 0 bases from J, with 14 bases between. The CDR3 length is 16 residues. CDR1 and CDR2 (germline): MGHDK, SYGVNS. The chain's CDR3 is CASSLPGTHSGNTIYF. The CDR3 nucleotides are TGTGCCAGCAGTCTTCCCGGGACACACTCTGGAAACACCATATATTTT.

Notes on this clonotype: A read error may explain this, as a much larger clone is one base away. CDR3 amino acids: CSSKRLSGTGYQETQCF. CDR3 bases: TGCAGTTCTAAACGCCTTTCCGGGACAGGGTACCAAGAGACCCAGTGCTTC. The chain is built from TRBV20-1 and TRBJ2-5; 9 bases agree with TRBD1. Per the germline V gene, CDR1 is DFQATT and CDR2 is SNEGSKA (reference sequence). The CDR3 totals 17 residues.

The chain employs TRBV29-1 and TRBJ1-4; D is possibly TRBD1 (5 bases). CDR3 length: 10 amino acids. Trimming stripped 7 bases from V and 5 bases from J, with 5 bases between. Per the germline V gene, CDR1 is SQVTM and CDR2 is ANQGSEA. Here the CDR3 DNA reads TGCAGCGGGGGCAATGAAAAACTGTTTTTT. Translation: CSGGNEKLFF.

There are many counts of this clonotype. CDR3 protein: CASSLRGSGTEAFF. CDR3 bases: TGTGCCAGCAGTTTACGTGGTTCCGGCACTGAAGCTTTCTTT. The V and J genes are TRBV12-3 or TRBV12-4 and TRBJ1-1; D unclear. The CDR3 is 14 residues long. V was trimmed by 2 bases and J by 4 bases, leaving 11 bases between them.

This clonotype was counted ten times or more. This rearrangement joins TRBV6-2 or TRBV6-3 to TRBJ1-1; 9 bases align to TRBD1. Germline V gene sequence: CDR1 MNHEY, CDR2 SVGEGT. This CDR3 is built from 17 residues. J lost 1 base, V lost 5 bases, and 11 bases had no gene match. CDR3 DNA: TGTGCCAGCAGTAACCGTACCGGGACAGGGCCGAACACTGAAGCTTTCTTT. It translates to CASSNRTGTGPNTEAFF.